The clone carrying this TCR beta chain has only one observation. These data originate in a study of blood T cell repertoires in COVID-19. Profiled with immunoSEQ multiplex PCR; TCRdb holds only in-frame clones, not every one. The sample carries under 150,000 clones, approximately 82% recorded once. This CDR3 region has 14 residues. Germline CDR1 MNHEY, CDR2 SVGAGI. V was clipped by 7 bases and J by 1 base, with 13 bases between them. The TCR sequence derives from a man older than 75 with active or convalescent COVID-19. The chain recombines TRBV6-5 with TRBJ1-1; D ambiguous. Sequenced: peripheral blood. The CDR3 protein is CASTKIGRNTEAFF. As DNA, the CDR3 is TGTGCCAGCACAAAGATCGGGAGGAACACTGAAGCTTTCTTT.